This is a list of T cell receptor beta chains from one sample in a study of Ad26.COV2.S vaccination and SARS-CoV-2 variants. Sequenced by immunoSEQ multiplex PCR; TCRdb stores in-frame clones only, minus some. The repertoire holds about 320,000 clones, with roughly 90% as singletons. Sequenced here: peripheral blood, sampled in a trial of Ad26.COV2.S vaccine versus placebo. These TCRs come from a person between 18 and 65 years old who received the Ad26.COV2.S COVID-19 vaccine or a placebo. The CDR3 runs from the conserved cysteine through the conserved F or W. The order of the fields is V gene, clone size, D gene, J gene, CDR3 protein, CDR3 DNA. A D gene is named only where the DNA matches it firmly. Part of the rows lack a size; the others show once, few, many or a class for expanded clones.

>TRBV5-4|NA|NA|TRBJ2-1
CASSPPGPSVGHEQFF
TGTGCCAGCAGCCCCCCTGGGCCTAGCGTCGGCCATGAGCAGTTCTTC
>TRBV5-5|NA|TRBD1|TRBJ1-1
CASSLEGQGSEAFF
TGTGCCAGCAGCTTGGAGGGACAGGGATCCGAAGCTTTCTTT
>TRBV5-1|NA|NA|TRBJ1-1
CASSLGRDTEAFF
TGCGCCAGCAGCTTGGGGCGCGACACTGAAGCTTTCTTT
>TRBV15|NA|TRBD1|TRBJ1-4
CATSRPGTGMEKLFF
TGTGCCACCAGCAGACCCGGGACAGGGATGGAAAAACTGTTTTTT
>TRBV5-1|NA|NA|TRBJ2-3
CASSLGDTQYF
TGCGCCAGCAGCTTGGGAGATACGCAGTATTTT
>TRBV7-8|NA|NA|TRBJ2-2
CASSLVGQLITGELFF
TGTGCCAGCAGCTTAGTAGGGCAGCTCATCACCGGGGAGCTGTTTTTT
>TRBV9|NA|NA|TRBJ2-6
CASSGRQSGSSGANVLTF
TGTGCCAGCAGCGGCCGCCAGTCAGGCTCCTCTGGGGCCAACGTCCTGACTTTC
>TRBV6-2/TRBV6-3|once|NA|TRBJ1-1
CASSPGLGPEAFF
TGTGCCAGCAGTCCCGGTCTGGGTCCTGAAGCTTTCTTT
>TRBV25-1|NA|NA|TRBJ1-1
CASSAHLSLDTEAFF
TGTGCCAGCAGTGCACACCTCTCGTTGGACACTGAAGCTTTCTTT
>TRBV19|NA|TRBD1|TRBJ1-5
CASSMGQDNQPQHF
TGTGCCAGTAGTATGGGACAGGATAATCAGCCCCAGCATTTT
>TRBV11-3|once|NA|TRBJ1-1
CASSLDGGQSGAAFF
TGTGCCAGCAGCTTAGACGGCGGACAGAGTGGGGCAGCTTTCTTT
>TRBV7-2|NA|TRBD1|TRBJ1-2
CASSSQGRSSYTF
TGTGCCAGCAGCTCACAGGGGCGTAGTAGCTACACCTTC
>TRBV7-2|NA|NA|TRBJ2-7
CASSLPSSPEQYF
TGTGCCAGCAGCTTACCCTCCAGCCCCGAGCAGTACTTC
>TRBV10-3|NA|NA|TRBJ2-3
CAISGEKDTQYF
TGTGCCATCAGCGGAGAGAAAGATACGCAGTATTTT